The 13 T cell receptor beta chains listed next were all sequenced from one sample in a study of radiation and T cells in renal cell carcinoma. TCRdb's table, derived via immunoSEQ multiplex PCR, lists solely in-frame clones and lacks some. The data hold 13,000 to 15,000 clones, with approximately 65% observed a single time. Treatment of the sample: treatment-naive control, cytoreductive nephrectomy. The sequencing used tumor tissue, collected from a patient whose treatment was nephrectomy without radiotherapy. These receptors all stem from a man aged 55 to 70 with renal cell carcinoma.

This chain connects TRBV5-6 to TRBJ1-2; D perhaps matches TRBD1 (6 bases). Deletions cut 5 bases from V and 8 bases from J, with 16 bases between. Germline V gene lookup returns CDR1 SGHDT and CDR2 YYEEEE. The length of the CDR3 is 13 residues. The CDR3 is CASSGTKEEGYTF. CDR3 DNA sequence: TGTGCCAGCAGTGGGACAAAGGAGGAAGGCTACACCTTC.

The rearrangement links TRBV2 to TRBJ1-2; TRBD1 matches 8 bases. In germline, CDR1 is SNHLY, CDR2 FYNNEI. The CDR3 covers 13 residues. With 6 bases clipped from V and 8 bases from J, the junction kept 8 bases outside the gene matches. The CDR3 spells CASSGTGGHGYTF. CDR3 in DNA: TGTGCCAGCAGCGGTACAGGGGGTCACGGCTACACCTTC.

This clone was counted only a few times. The chain uses TRBV30 and TRBJ2-7; TRBD1 matches 8 bases. CDR1 and CDR2 from the germline V gene are GTSNPN and SVGIG (reference sequence). The CDR3 is made up of 13 amino acids. V dropped 6 bases and J dropped 0; count of bases not matched to a gene: 4. The CDR3 DNA is TGTGCCTGCTCGGGACAGGACTCCTACGAGCAGTACTTC. This codes for CACSGQDSYEQYF.

The genes are TRBV5-1 and TRBJ1-6; 7 nucleotides match TRBD1. Trimming removed 4 bases from V and 5 bases from J; junction bases left unmatched: 3. The CDR3 is 14 residues long. Germline V gene data show CDR1 as SGHRS and CDR2 as YFSETQ. In nucleotides, the CDR3 is TGCGCCAGCAGCGTGGGACAGAATAATTCACCCCTCCACTTT. Protein product: CASSVGQNNSPLHF.

J is TRBJ2-2 and V is TRBV5-4; the D is unclear. The CDR3 spans 13 residues. Trimming removed 4 bases at V and 6 bases at J, with 10 bases between. Germline lookup yields CDR1 SGHNT and CDR2 YYREEE (reference sequence). Here the CDR3 DNA reads TGTGCCAGCAGCAAACCTAGATCCGGGGAGCTGTTTTTT. Translated, it gives CASSKPRSGELFF.

This clone is medium-sized. V is TRBV7-9 and J is TRBJ1-1; tentatively, D is TRBD1 (5 bases). Trimming pared 5 bases from V and 3 bases from J, leaving 10 bases between. From germline, CDR1 is SEHNR and CDR2 FQNEAQ (reference sequence). The CDR3 is 13 residues long. For the CDR3, the DNA is TGTGCCAGCAGCCCGCAGGGCGACACTGAAGCTTTCTTT. It specifies CASSPQGDTEAFF.

The chain employs TRBV29-1 and TRBJ2-7, with D tentatively TRBD2 (5 bases). This CDR3 is built from 12 residues. Germline V gene sequence: CDR1 SQVTM, CDR2 ANQGSEA. The V gene lost 0 bases and the J gene lost 7 bases, with 10 bases spanning the gap. The CDR3 bases are TGCAGCGTTGAAGATGCGGGCCGGGAGCAGTACTTC. This translates into CSVEDAGREQYF.

The table lists this clone with a few counts. The junction does not match germline at one end; this may be a read error. The gene calls are TRBV5-6 and TRBJ1-1, with D possibly being TRBD1 (5 bases). CDR1 SGHDT and CDR2 YYEEEE come from the germline V gene. The CDR3 consists of 12 residues. CDR3: CASSLGPFEAFF. For the CDR3, the DNA is TGTGCCAGCAGTTTGGGACCGTTTGAAGCTTTCTTT.

This chain joins TRBV5-1 and TRBJ2-7; weak D call: TRBD2 (5 bases). V lost 0 bases and J 2 bases, leaving 12 bases between the germline ends. Germline V lookup: CDR1 SGHRS, CDR2 YFSETQ. CDR3 length: 15 residues. In nucleotides, the CDR3 is TGCGCCAGCAGCTTGGATTTGGGAGAGGCCTACGAGCAGTACTTC. Protein: CASSLDLGEAYEQYF.

This rearrangement joins TRBV28 to TRBJ2-7; possible D gene TRBD2, 6 bases. Between the trimmed V and J ends, which lost 2 bases and 5 bases, there was a span of 16 bases. The length of the CDR3 is 15 residues. The germline V gene encodes CDR1 MDHEN and CDR2 SYDVKM. The chain's CDR3 is CASSLRLAPKHEQYF. In nucleotides, the CDR3 is TGTGCCAGCAGTTTAAGGCTAGCGCCCAAACACGAGCAGTACTTC.

The chain has TRBV11-2 and TRBJ1-4; 8 bases agree with TRBD1. The V segment lost 3 bases and the J segment 7 bases; nucleotides outside the gene matches: 4. The CDR3 covers 14 residues. Germline V CDR1 and CDR2: SGHAT, FQNNGV. CDR3 loop: CASSFQGASEKLFF. The CDR3 bases are TGTGCCAGCAGCTTTCAGGGGGCGAGTGAAAAACTGTTTTTT.

The V and J genes are TRBV5-1 and TRBJ2-2; 8 positions agree with TRBD1. The J segment lost 3 bases and the V segment lost 3 bases, leaving 10 bases of the junction unmatched. CDR3 length: 17 residues. The germline CDR1 and CDR2 sequences are SGHRS and YFSETQ. The CDR3 loop reads CASSSGRGLRDTGELFF. The CDR3 DNA reads TGCGCCAGCAGCTCCGGCAGGGGGCTTAGGGACACCGGGGAGCTGTTTTTT.

CDR3 in amino acids: CASSLLPGSNAELFF. CDR3 nucleotides: TGTGCCAGCAGTTTATTGCCGGGGTCGAACGCGGAGCTGTTTTTT. The gene calls are TRBV27 and TRBJ2-2, with a possible D match to TRBD2 (5 bases). V was clipped by 1 base and J by 10 bases, with 16 bases between them. From germline, CDR1 is MNHEY and CDR2 SMNVEV (reference sequence). CDR3 size: 15 residues.